What follows is one TCR beta chain and its context. Its matching antigen is unknown. A read error may be the cause here, since a much bigger clone is one base away. This record belongs to a study of blood T cells in healthy people across ages. Study-level points and caveats: The study found more naive CD4+ cells and higher diversity in long-lived than aged donors. Older age went with lower TCR beta diversity per million T cells, in a roughly linear way.

Trimming removed 4 bases from V and 4 bases from J, with 14 bases in between. This CDR3 region has 15 residues. The germline gives CDR1 KGHSH, CDR2 LQKENI. Sample-barcoded 5' priming and a J-beta primer mix drove a second PCR of roughly 7 to 11 cycles. Using its own MiXCR run on the 5' RACE reads, TCRdb lists one record per CDR3 protein. The data contain roughly 900,000 distinct CDR3 sequences, under 35% of them seen just once; the ten biggest clones take up roughly 17%. The chain combines TRBV18 with TRBJ2-1, with D uncertain. The receptor was derived from a woman aged 80 or over in good health. The specimen was blood. The chain's CDR3 is CASSLALTQYNEQFF. CDR3 DNA sequence: TGTGCCAGCTCACTCGCTTTGACCCAATACAATGAGCAGTTCTTC.